This passage covers 20 T cell receptor beta chains from one sample sequenced in a study of identical twins. One entry per CDR3 protein, called by TCRdb with MiXCR from the 5' RACE reads. The sample includes a few hundred thousand distinct CDR3 sequences, roughly 9% of them seen just once. The sequencing input was naive T cells sorted from blood. All receptors come from a woman between 45 and 65 years old in good health.

V gene TRBV4-1 combines with J gene TRBJ2-7, with 7 bases lining up with TRBD2. The CDR3 is made up of 14 amino acids. Germline lookup yields CDR1 MGHRA and CDR2 YSYEKL. V dropped 1 base and J dropped 6; count of bases not matched to a gene: 6. CDR3 coding DNA: TGCGCCAGCAGCCAAGTAGGAAGGACTAGCGAGCAGTACTTC. Protein: CASSQVGRTSEQYF.

This clonotype was recorded a few times. V is TRBV20-1 and J is TRBJ2-7; TRBD1 matches 8 bases. Trimming removed 6 bases from V and 3 bases from J; junction bases left unmatched: 4. Germline V gene data show CDR1 as DFQATT and CDR2 as SNEGSKA (reference sequence). This CDR3 comprises 12 residues. CDR3 bases: TGCAGTGCGTTGGGACAGGACTACGAGCAGTACTTC. Amino acids: CSALGQDYEQYF.

Only a few counts were recorded for this clonotype. This rearrangement joins TRBV7-2 to TRBJ1-5; no reliable D call. The CDR3 covers 15 residues. Germline V gene lookup returns CDR1 SGHTA and CDR2 FQGNSA. The V gene lost 1 base and the J gene lost 1 base, with 8 bases spanning the gap. CDR3 nucleotide sequence: TGTGCCAGCAGCTTAGTTATCGACAGCAATCAGCCCCAGCATTTT. Its translation: CASSLVIDSNQPQHF.

V gene TRBV4-1 combines with J gene TRBJ2-7; D may be TRBD1 (6 bases). The CDR3 runs to 13 residues. Germline V gene sequence: CDR1 MGHRA, CDR2 YSYEKL. V was trimmed by 1 base and J by 6 bases, leaving 10 bases between them. Here the CDR3 reads CASSQGQGREQYF. CDR3 in DNA: TGCGCCAGCAGCCAAGGGCAGGGGCGCGAGCAGTACTTC.

Ten or more counts support this clonotype. The chain employs TRBV20-1 and TRBJ1-1, with a tentative D call TRBD1 (5 bases). Germline V gives CDR1 DFQATT, CDR2 SNEGSKA (reference sequence). The germline V and J ends were trimmed by 6 bases and 2 bases, with 13 bases remaining between them. The CDR3 length is 13 residues. In DNA form, the CDR3 reads TGCAGTGCGTTACTGACAGTAAACACTGAAGCTTTCTTT. Translation gives CSALLTVNTEAFF.

The genes are TRBV13 and TRBJ2-2; the match to TRBD2 covers 11 bases. The CDR3 contains 17 residues. Germline lookup yields CDR1 PRHDT and CDR2 FYEKMQ (reference sequence). Germline trimming cut 3 bases from V and 2 bases from J; bases unmatched to any gene: 5. This CDR3 reads CASSFIGLAGNTGELFF. The CDR3 DNA reads TGTGCCAGCAGCTTCATCGGACTAGCGGGTAACACCGGGGAGCTGTTTTTT.

With respect to this clonotype: At one boundary the junction diverges from the germline segment, which might be a read error. The J gene is TRBJ2-2, the V gene TRBV29-1; TRBD2 agrees at 11 bases. The CDR3 sequence is 15 residues long. The germline gives CDR1 SQVTM, CDR2 ANQGSEA. CDR3 protein: CSLGVAGGGHGEQFF. CDR3 sequence (DNA): TGCAGCTTAGGGGTAGCGGGAGGGGGCCACGGGGAGCAGTTTTTT.

This clonotype was detected ten times or more. The chain is built from TRBV2 and TRBJ2-3, with 9 bases fitting TRBD1. Germline CDR1 and CDR2: SNHLY and FYNNEI. The CDR3 length is 15 residues. The J segment lost 2 bases and the V segment lost 4 bases, leaving 4 bases of the junction unmatched. This CDR3 is CASSAGQGNTDTQYF. The CDR3 bases are TGTGCCAGCAGTGCGGGACAGGGTAACACAGATACGCAGTATTTT.

This clonotype occurred a few times. CDR3 amino acids: CSAASVSSYEQYF. The CDR3 DNA follows: TGCAGTGCTGCTAGCGTATCCTCCTACGAGCAGTACTTC. The chain joins TRBV20-1 to TRBJ2-7, with D maybe TRBD2 (6 bases). V was trimmed by 5 bases and J by 0 bases, leaving 11 bases between them. This CDR3 is built from 13 residues. Germline V gives CDR1 DFQATT, CDR2 SNEGSKA (reference sequence).

The table lists this clonotype with many counts. This chain joins TRBV24-1 and TRBJ2-1, with 9 bases that match TRBD2. Germline V gene sequence: CDR1 KGHDR, CDR2 SFDVKD. The CDR3 runs to 16 residues. V lost 4 bases, J lost 4 bases, and 7 bases stayed unmatched. DNA for the CDR3: TGTGCCACCAGTGACCTTAGCGGGAGTGGGTACAATGAGCAGTTCTTC. Amino acids: CATSDLSGSGYNEQFF.

The rearrangement joins TRBV11-2 to TRBJ2-5; tentative D call: TRBD2 (5 bases). This CDR3 region has 15 residues. V was pared by 1 base and J by 2 bases, with 11 bases between. The germline CDR1 and CDR2 sequences are SGHAT and FQNNGV. CDR3 DNA sequence: TGTGCCAGCAGCTTAGTTCCCGGGGTACAAGAGACCCAGTACTTC. Amino acid sequence: CASSLVPGVQETQYF.

This clonotype was counted ten times or more. This chain uses TRBV12-3 or TRBV12-4 with TRBJ2-1; 12 bases agree with TRBD2. CDR3 length equals 17 residues. Trimming at V came to 5 bases and at J to 5 bases, leaving 10 bases not matched to a gene. The CDR3 reads CASSQPPSGRGNNEQFF. The CDR3 DNA reads TGTGCCAGCAGTCAACCTCCTAGCGGGAGGGGAAACAATGAGCAGTTCTTC.

This clonotype was observed many times. The chain joins TRBV27 to TRBJ1-2; TRBD1 might be the D (5 bases). CDR3 length: 12 residues. The V and J ends lost 6 bases and 8 bases respectively, with 13 bases between them. Per germline, CDR1 MNHEY and CDR2 SMNVEV (reference sequence). CDR3 amino acids: CASRTGTSGYTF. In nucleotides, the CDR3 is TGTGCCAGCAGAACAGGAACGTCGGGCTACACCTTC.

The V and J genes are TRBV5-6 and TRBJ2-6; no definite D call. The CDR3 extends over 15 amino acids. V lost 2 bases, J lost 0 bases, and 6 bases lay in between. Germline V gene sequence: CDR1 SGHDT, CDR2 YYEEEE. The CDR3 nucleotides are TGTGCCAGCAGCTTTACTATCTCTGGGGCCAACGTCCTGACTTTC. Encoded protein: CASSFTISGANVLTF.

The rearrangement links TRBV30 to TRBJ2-1; D is perhaps TRBD1 (5 bases). This CDR3 has 15 amino acids. Germline values: CDR1 GTSNPN, CDR2 SVGIG (reference sequence). Trimming removed 0 bases from V and 4 bases from J, with 13 bases in between. CDR3 nucleotide sequence: TGTGCCTGGAGTGTGTTGGGGCCACAATACAATGAGCAGTTCTTC. This encodes CAWSVLGPQYNEQFF.

The CDR3 loop is CASSQERGLSTDTQYF. For the CDR3, the DNA is TGTGCCAGCAGCCAAGAAAGGGGACTTAGCACAGATACGCAGTATTTT. The chain employs TRBV14 and TRBJ2-3; TRBD2 is a possible D gene (6 bases). CDR3 size: 16 residues. Trimming removed 0 bases from V and 0 bases from J, with 10 bases in between. Germline values: CDR1 SGHDN, CDR2 FVKESK.

This clonotype was seen a few times. V usage is TRBV7-9 and J usage is TRBJ2-5; 8 positions match TRBD2. V was pared by 5 bases and J by 4 bases, with 6 bases of the junction left unmatched. The length of the CDR3 is 14 residues. Germline CDR1 reads SEHNR; CDR2 reads FQNEAQ (reference sequence). This CDR3 reads CASSPGTSGETQYF. The CDR3 DNA reads as TGTGCCAGCAGCCCCGGGACTAGTGGAGAGACCCAGTACTTC.

The CDR3 DNA is TGTGCCAGCAGCTTCCGAGGGGCGGACAGGGGTTACGAGACCCAGTACTTC. This gives the protein CASSFRGADRGYETQYF. The chain joins TRBV11-1 to TRBJ2-5; 9 bases agree with TRBD1. After removal of 3 bases from V and 5 bases from J, the junction contained 13 bases not matched to a gene. Germline CDR1 reads SGHAT; CDR2 reads FQDESV (reference sequence). This CDR3 spans 17 amino acids.

This chain connects TRBV7-9 to TRBJ2-1, with no clear D. Germline CDR1 SEHNR, CDR2 FQNEAQ (reference sequence). V dropped 3 bases and J dropped 6 bases, with 15 bases sitting between them. The CDR3 consists of 15 residues. For the CDR3, the DNA is TGTGCCAGCAGCTTGGTGGAGACCATAAGCAATGAGCAGTTCTTC. Its translation is CASSLVETISNEQFF.

In DNA form, the CDR3 reads TGTGCCAGCAGTATGACCCCCGGAGGGCACAATGAGCAGTTCTTC. It is translated as CASSMTPGGHNEQFF. The genes are TRBV2 and TRBJ2-1; D possibly corresponds to TRBD2 (6 bases). The CDR3 spans 15 residues. V gave up 5 bases and J gave up 5 bases, with 16 bases separating them. Germline CDR1 is SNHLY and CDR2 is FYNNEI. Combining the CDR3 with reference TRBV2 and TRBJ2-1 gives the whole variable domain EPEVTQTPSHQVTQMGQEVILRCVPISNHLYFYWYRQILGQKVEFLVSFYNNEISEKSEIFDDQFSVERPDGSNFTLKIRSTKLEDSAMYFCASSMTPGGHNEQFFGPGTRLTVL.